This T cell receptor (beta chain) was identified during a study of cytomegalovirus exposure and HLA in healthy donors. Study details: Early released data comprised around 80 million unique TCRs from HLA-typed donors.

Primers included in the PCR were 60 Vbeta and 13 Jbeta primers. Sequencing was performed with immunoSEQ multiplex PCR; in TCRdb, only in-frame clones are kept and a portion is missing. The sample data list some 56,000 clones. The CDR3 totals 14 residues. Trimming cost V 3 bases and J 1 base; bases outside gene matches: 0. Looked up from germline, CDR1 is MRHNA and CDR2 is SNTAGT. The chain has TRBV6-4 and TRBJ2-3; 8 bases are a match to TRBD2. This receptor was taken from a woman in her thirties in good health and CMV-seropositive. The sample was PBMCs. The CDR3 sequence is CASSERGGTDTQYF. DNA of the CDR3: TGTGCCAGCAGTGAGCGGGGGGGCACAGATACGCAGTATTTT.